The 26 T cell receptor beta chains presented below share a single source sample, sequenced in a study of CXCR3-negative and CXCR3-positive naive CD8 T cells. Through 5' RACE with UMI labels, the TRB cDNA libraries were prepared. One entry per CDR3 protein, without DNA, is what TCRdb gives after re-calling the 5' RACE reads. Here the sample table reports about 56,000 distinct CDR3 sequences. The sequencing input was memory CD8+ T cells from blood. These receptors were obtained from a human donor in good health. Some clones in this sample may be carry-over from other donors' samples.

CDR3 region: CAWSVGQGTYNEQFF. This chain joins TRBV30 and TRBJ2-1. Germline assignment: CDR1 GTSNPN and CDR2 SVGIG (reference sequence). The CDR3 runs 15 residues.

The CDR3 spells CSVEDGRGTTGELFF. The chain combines TRBV29-1 with TRBJ2-2. The CDR3 is 15 residues long. The germline CDR1 and CDR2 sequences are SQVTM and ANQGSEA.

The chain is built from TRBV4-3 and TRBJ1-4. CDR3 length equals 17 residues. The V gene's germline CDR1 is LGHNA and CDR2 YSLEER. This CDR3 is CASSQDKLIGWNEKLFF.

J is TRBJ2-1 and V is TRBV29-1. The CDR3 extends over 15 amino acids. Germline V gives CDR1 SQVTM, CDR2 ANQGSEA. CDR3 residues: CSVEDGLRQLNEQFF.

The V call is TRBV4-2, the J call TRBJ2-5; TCRdb's assignment of TRBD2 cannot be checked, as there is no DNA. Germline lookup yields CDR1 LGHNA and CDR2 YNFKEQ. The CDR3 contains 18 residues. CDR3: CASSQVGLGLSGQETQYF.

The chain joins TRBV29-1 to TRBJ2-1; TCRdb proposes TRBD1, but this gene call is untestable without DNA. Germline CDR1 and CDR2: SQVTM and ANQGSEA. The CDR3 consists of 15 residues. CDR3 residues: CSVETGGEIYNEQFF.

The chain couples TRBV27 to TRBJ2-7; there is no DNA to check the TCRdb D call of TRBD1. The CDR3 is 14 residues long. Germline CDR1 reads MNHEY; CDR2 reads SMNVEV (reference sequence). The CDR3 sequence: CASSLRGVSYEQYF.

The genes are TRBV20-1 and TRBJ1-1; the D call from TCRdb, TRBD1, cannot be confirmed without DNA. This CDR3 region has 13 residues. From germline, CDR1 is DFQATT and CDR2 SNEGSKA (reference sequence). CDR3 protein: CSASTGMNTEAFF.

The chain has TRBV6-5 and TRBJ2-2; with no DNA, the TCRdb D assignment of TRBD1 cannot be verified. This CDR3 region has 13 residues. The V gene's germline CDR1 is MNHEY and CDR2 SVGAGI. CDR3: CASRGRVTGELFF.

The rearrangement links TRBV12-3 or TRBV12-4 to TRBJ2-7; TCRdb outputs TRBD1, but without DNA this stays unchecked. CDR3 length: 14 amino acids. The CDR3: CASSAPPLGAEQYF.

The V call is TRBV6-2 or TRBV6-3, the J call TRBJ1-5. Germline V gene data show CDR1 as MNHEY and CDR2 as SVGEGT. The CDR3 length is 15 residues. CDR3 protein: CASSLQGFSNQPQHF.

The J gene is TRBJ2-1, the V gene TRBV29-1; the TCRdb call, TRBD1, lacks DNA for checking. CDR1 is SQVTM, CDR2 ANQGSEA, per germline. The length of the CDR3 is 13 residues. CDR3 residues: CSARQASYNEQFF.

This chain connects TRBV25-1 to TRBJ2-1. Germline-derived CDR1 and CDR2 are MGHDK and SYGVNS. CDR3 length equals 14 residues. The CDR3 reads CATSPAGVYNEQFF.

The gene calls are TRBV6-5 and TRBJ2-1; TCRdb's D call, TRBD2, is unchecked because there is no DNA. The CDR3 consists of 15 residues. Germline CDR1 reads MNHEY; CDR2 reads SVGAGI. This chain's CDR3 is CASSYSLALGNEQFF.

The gene calls are TRBV23-1 and TRBJ2-7; TCRdb returns TRBD2, unconfirmable since there is no DNA. TRBV23-1 is recorded as an ORF, its role being uncertain. The CDR3 is 20 residues long. CDR3 protein: CASSQSPSLDRDDTRWEQYF.

CDR3: CASGLGGTGGYGYTF. The genes are TRBV12-5 and TRBJ1-2; TCRdb calls TRBD1, which cannot be checked without DNA. The germline CDR1 and CDR2 sequences are LGHNT and FRNRAP. The CDR3 is 15 amino acids.

The rearrangement links TRBV5-1 to TRBJ2-1. CDR3 length equals 15 residues. CDR1 is SGHRS and CDR2 is YFSETQ in the germline V gene. CDR3 amino acids: CASSFDVSSYNEQFF.

This chain connects TRBV7-9 to TRBJ2-2; the TCRdb call, TRBD1, lacks DNA for checking. The germline V gene has CDR1 SEHNR and CDR2 FQNEAQ (reference sequence). The CDR3 spans 14 residues. The CDR3 region is CASSPAPGTGELFF.

The chain is built from TRBV29-1 and TRBJ2-3. The germline gives CDR1 SQVTM, CDR2 ANQGSEA. The CDR3 runs 13 residues. This CDR3 reads CSGEIGWTDTQYF.

This chain uses TRBV6-6 with TRBJ1-4; TCRdb proposes TRBD1, but this gene call is untestable without DNA. This CDR3 region has 18 residues. Germline V CDR1 and CDR2: MNHNY, SVGAGI (reference sequence). CDR3 loop: CASSFDRGIDETNEKLFF.

CDR3 amino acids: CSVGTGGTGELFF. The chain employs TRBV29-1 and TRBJ2-2; TCRdb indicates TRBD1, and absent DNA this call remains unverified. The germline V gene encodes CDR1 SQVTM and CDR2 ANQGSEA. The CDR3 runs 13 residues.

The chain combines TRBV6-6 with TRBJ2-1; TCRdb returns TRBD2, unconfirmable since there is no DNA. Germline values: CDR1 MNHNY, CDR2 SVGAGI (reference sequence). CDR3 size: 16 residues. The CDR3 loop reads CASSSLAGGPLNEQFF.

The chain has TRBV7-2 and TRBJ2-5; TCRdb designates TRBD2, a call that cannot be tested without DNA. Germline assignment: CDR1 SGHTA and CDR2 FQGNSA. This CDR3 contains 19 residues. The chain's CDR3 is CASSLPSGTSGGLQETQYF. Filled out from reference TRBV7-2 and TRBJ2-5, the complete variable domain reads GAGVSQSPSNKVTEKGKDVELRCDPISGHTALYWYRQSLGQGLEFLIYFQGNSAPDKSGLPSDRFSAERTGGSVSTLTIQRTQQEDSAVYLCASSLPSGTSGGLQETQYFGPGTRLLVL.

The chain employs TRBV19 and TRBJ1-5. CDR1 and CDR2 from the germline V gene are LNHDA and SQIVND (reference sequence). CDR3 size: 15 residues. The CDR3 loop reads CASSLGLESYQPQHF.

V usage is TRBV5-8 and J usage is TRBJ2-1; TCRdb names TRBD2, which stays unverified in the absence of DNA. From germline, CDR1 is SGHTS and CDR2 YDEGEE. The CDR3 spans 14 residues. CDR3 sequence reads: CASSEGTSWNEQFF.

The CDR3 is CASSPGPQASYNEQFF. J is TRBJ2-1 and V is TRBV5-5; the D gene TCRdb calls, TRBD1, cannot be checked with no DNA. Germline assignment: CDR1 SGHKS and CDR2 YYEKEE (reference sequence). CDR3 length: 16 residues.